This T cell receptor (beta chain) is drawn from a study of response to subunit inactivated influenza vaccine. Broader study findings: The authors offered the suggestion that each seasonal influenza vaccination recruits few new T cells.

TCRdb re-derived calls from the RT-PCR reads in MiXCR, one entry per CDR3 protein. The sample lists 450,000 to 700,000 distinct CDR3 sequences, around 13% seen once, with over 8.5% in the top ten. Germline-derived CDR1 and CDR2 are SGHVS and FNYEAQ. The CDR3 length is 16 residues. The V gene lost 5 bases and the J gene lost 0 bases, with 14 bases spanning the gap. Details on this clonotype: Its antigen remains unidentified.

The specimen was PBMCs from blood, collected about 12 days after vaccination. The TCR comes from a man over 45 who received an inactivated influenza vaccine. This sequence joins TRBV7-6 and TRBJ2-4; the D gene is possibly TRBD2 (5 bases). In nucleotides, the CDR3 is TGTGCCAGCAGCCCACAAGCGGATCTAGCCAAAAACATTCAGTACTTC. As protein: CASSPQADLAKNIQYF.